The 27 T cell receptor beta chains below were found in one sample sequenced in a study of CXCR3-negative and CXCR3-positive naive CD8 T cells. These receptors' targets are unknown. Study conclusions and caveats: More hydrophobic TRB CDR3s were found in CXCR3-positive naive cells than in CXCR3-negative naive cells.

The method, 5' RACE with UMI labels, was used to prepare the TRB cDNA libraries. TCRdb derives one entry per CDR3 protein from the 5' RACE reads, leaving out DNA. Its table lists about 85,000 distinct CDR3 sequences. Sequencing was performed on naive CXCR3+ CD8+ T cells from blood. Subset denoted: CD45RO-CCR7+CD27+CD95- naive CD8+ T cells expressing CXCR3 (TNR3+). The receptors originated from a human donor in good health. Some clones in this sample may be carry-over from other donors' samples.

The gene calls are TRBV28 and TRBJ2-1; the D gene TCRdb calls, TRBD2, cannot be checked with no DNA. Germline lookup yields CDR1 MDHEN and CDR2 SYDVKM. The CDR3 contains 17 residues. The CDR3 protein is CASSSVVSLAGVNEQFF.

V and J are TRBV28 and TRBJ2-2. Germline CDR1 is MDHEN and CDR2 is SYDVKM. The CDR3 totals 14 residues. The CDR3 spells CASSFQRVAGELFF.

CDR3 sequence reads: CASSVPGGNTGELFF. The chain links TRBV7-8 to TRBJ2-2; TCRdb proposes TRBD1, but this gene call is untestable without DNA. The CDR3 contains 15 residues. Germline V lookup: CDR1 SGHVS, CDR2 FQNEAQ.

V and J are TRBV12-3 or TRBV12-4 and TRBJ2-1; TCRdb's D call of TRBD2 is untestable without DNA. This CDR3 has 14 amino acids. The CDR3 region is CASSFSSGYNEQFF.

The chain has TRBV28 and TRBJ2-7; TCRdb's D gene call, TRBD2, goes unchecked for lack of DNA. Germline CDR1 is MDHEN and CDR2 is SYDVKM. The CDR3 contains 17 residues. CDR3 in amino acids: CASSLTSGGPGAYEQYF.

The V and J genes are TRBV12-3 or TRBV12-4 and TRBJ2-1. The CDR3 totals 13 residues. CDR3 residues: CASSETTTNEQFF.

This chain joins TRBV25-1 and TRBJ2-1; without DNA, the TCRdb call of TRBD2 cannot be checked. The CDR3 runs 16 residues. Germline V gives CDR1 MGHDK, CDR2 SYGVNS. This chain's CDR3 is CASNRGGPFSYNEQFF. The complete variable domain, with remaining parts taken from reference TRBV25-1 and TRBJ2-1, reads EADIYQTPRYLVIGTGKKITLECSQTMGHDKMYWYQQDPGMELHLIHYSYGVNSTEKGDLSSESTVSRIRTEHFPLTLESARPSHTSQYLCASNRGGPFSYNEQFFGPGTRLTVL.

This chain uses TRBV4-3 with TRBJ2-1. The CDR3 runs to 14 residues. Looked up from germline, CDR1 is LGHNA and CDR2 is YSLEER. The CDR3 loop is CASSQDSGIDEQFF.

The chain's CDR3 is CASRVIAGGYEQYF. The chain carries TRBV28 and TRBJ2-7; the TRBD2 assignment by TCRdb is unverifiable without DNA. The CDR3 consists of 14 residues. Germline CDR1 MDHEN, CDR2 SYDVKM.

This chain connects TRBV15 to TRBJ1-1; absent DNA, TCRdb's TRBD1 call cannot be checked. CDR1 is LNHNV and CDR2 is YYDKDF in the germline V gene (reference sequence). CDR3 length: 15 residues. CDR3 sequence reads: CATSRNREPNTEAFF.

V usage is TRBV12-3 or TRBV12-4 and J usage is TRBJ2-7; TCRdb designates TRBD2, a call that cannot be tested without DNA. The CDR3 consists of 14 residues. CDR3 sequence: CASSFGTLPYEQYF.

The rearrangement links TRBV2 to TRBJ1-6. The germline gives CDR1 SNHLY, CDR2 FYNNEI. The CDR3 covers 15 residues. The CDR3 loop is CASSRFPEPNSPLHF.

This rearrangement joins TRBV2 to TRBJ1-4; TCRdb names TRBD1, which stays unverified in the absence of DNA. Germline values: CDR1 SNHLY, CDR2 FYNNEI. The CDR3 is 11 amino acids. This CDR3 is CASSAGEKLFF. The whole variable domain, remainder taken from reference TRBV2 and TRBJ1-4, is EPEVTQTPSHQVTQMGQEVILRCVPISNHLYFYWYRQILGQKVEFLVSFYNNEISEKSEIFDDQFSVERPDGSNFTLKIRSTKLEDSAMYFCASSAGEKLFFGSGTQLSVL.

The chain has TRBV20-1 and TRBJ2-1. The CDR3 consists of 13 residues. CDR1 is DFQATT and CDR2 is SNEGSKA in the germline V gene (reference sequence). CDR3 loop: CSARDPKDNEQFF.

The V call is TRBV6-5, the J call TRBJ2-1; TCRdb reports TRBD1, a call that lacks DNA to check it against. CDR3 size: 15 residues. Per the germline V gene, CDR1 is MNHEY and CDR2 is SVGAGI. The CDR3 loop is CASSYGFYGANEQFF.

The CDR3 loop reads CASSSQANYGYTF. The chain joins TRBV7-6 to TRBJ1-2. Germline CDR1 is SGHVS and CDR2 is FNYEAQ. This CDR3 is 13 amino acids long.

J is TRBJ2-1 and V is TRBV27. There are 16 residues in the CDR3. Germline CDR1 and CDR2: MNHEY and SMNVEV (reference sequence). This CDR3 reads CASSLMVISSYNEQFF.

The chain couples TRBV6-6 to TRBJ1-1; the D call from TCRdb, TRBD1, cannot be confirmed without DNA. The CDR3 length is 15 residues. Germline loops: CDR1 MNHNY, CDR2 SVGAGI (reference sequence). CDR3 sequence reads: CASSVTGEGVTEAFF.

V is TRBV6-5 and J is TRBJ1-2. The CDR3 extends over 14 amino acids. Germline V gene sequence: CDR1 MNHEY, CDR2 SVGAGI. The CDR3 here is CASSYSGQSSGYTF.

The chain couples TRBV5-6 to TRBJ2-1; TCRdb's D call, TRBD1, is unchecked because there is no DNA. CDR1 SGHDT and CDR2 YYEEEE come from the germline V gene. This CDR3 is built from 17 residues. CDR3 residues: CASSPTGQGGSYNEQFF.

This rearrangement joins TRBV14 to TRBJ1-4. Germline CDR1 reads SGHDN; CDR2 reads FVKESK. The CDR3 covers 16 residues. The CDR3 region is CASSLLSGSTLEKLFF.

The CDR3 spells CAWSEGTGIITGELFF. The V gene is TRBV30, the J gene TRBJ2-2; no DNA is available, so the TRBD1 call from TCRdb remains unchecked. Germline V lookup: CDR1 GTSNPN, CDR2 SVGIG (reference sequence). This CDR3 is 16 amino acids long.

This chain uses TRBV12-3 or TRBV12-4 with TRBJ1-2. The CDR3 spans 13 residues. CDR3 loop: CASTPRLSYGYTF.

This sequence joins TRBV7-8 and TRBJ1-4; TCRdb lists TRBD1, though no DNA is available to test this call. Germline CDR1 SGHVS, CDR2 FQNEAQ. CDR3 length equals 14 residues. CDR3 sequence reads: CASSAQGSDEKLFF.

This chain uses TRBV27 with TRBJ2-1; as DNA is missing, the TRBD1 call by TCRdb cannot be tested. CDR1 and CDR2 (germline): MNHEY, SMNVEV (reference sequence). This CDR3 contains 15 residues. The CDR3 reads CASSLTAGSGDEQFF.

This chain connects TRBV28 to TRBJ2-2. There are 12 residues in the CDR3. CDR1 MDHEN and CDR2 SYDVKM come from the germline V gene. CDR3: CASSFRSGELFF.

J is TRBJ2-3 and V is TRBV7-9. The V gene's germline CDR1 is SEHNR and CDR2 FQNEAQ (reference sequence). There are 15 residues in the CDR3. The CDR3: CASSSYADSTDTQYF.